This T cell receptor beta chain was captured in a study of CD8 T cells in ankylosing spondylitis. TCRdb fed the 5' RACE reads into MiXCR, producing one record per CDR3 protein. This table holds about 360,000 distinct CDR3 sequences, roughly 20% found once. The CDR3 consists of 15 residues. V was pared by 10 bases and J by 4 bases, with 14 bases of the junction left unmatched. The germline CDR1 and CDR2 sequences are SEHNR and FQNEAQ (reference sequence). The sample consisted of blood, either unsorted or a sorted T cell fraction (not recorded which). The gene calls are TRBV7-9 and TRBJ2-3, with TRBD2 matching 7 bases. This TCR was recovered from a male donor with ankylosing spondylitis or in good health (not recorded which). CDR3 sequence (DNA): TGTGCCATTACACCCGGGGGGTTAAAGGCAGATACGCAGTATTTT. Protein: CAITPGGLKADTQYF.